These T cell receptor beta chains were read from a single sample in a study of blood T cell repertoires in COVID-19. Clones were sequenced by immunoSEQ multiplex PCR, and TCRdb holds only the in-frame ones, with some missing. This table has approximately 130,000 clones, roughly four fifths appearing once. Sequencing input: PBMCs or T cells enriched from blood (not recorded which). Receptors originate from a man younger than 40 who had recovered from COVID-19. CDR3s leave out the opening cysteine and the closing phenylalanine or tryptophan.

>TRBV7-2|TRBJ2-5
ASSLNGGKPQETQY
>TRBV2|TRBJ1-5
ASTEQGFWGQPQH
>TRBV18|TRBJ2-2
ASSPQGRTTGELF
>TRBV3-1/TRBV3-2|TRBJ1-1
ASSRLGRENTEAF
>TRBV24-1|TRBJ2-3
AVGGRLGEDTQY
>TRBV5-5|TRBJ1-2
ASNLHLGQGRVYGYT
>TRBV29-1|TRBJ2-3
SVSGLVVDTQY
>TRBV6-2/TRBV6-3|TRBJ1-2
ASSLTELYGYT
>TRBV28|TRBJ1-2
ASSLGHDYGYT
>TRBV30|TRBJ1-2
AGHRGYGYT
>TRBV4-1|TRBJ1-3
ASSLGSGNTIY
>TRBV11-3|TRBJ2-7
ASSLGRGGSYEQY
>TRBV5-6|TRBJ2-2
ASSLFGPGGPRNTGELF
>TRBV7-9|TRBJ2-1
ASSPDRGFSEQF
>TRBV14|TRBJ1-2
ASSQDRENYGYT
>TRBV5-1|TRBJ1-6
ASSPGTGTGSPLH
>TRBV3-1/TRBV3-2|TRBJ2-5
ASSQGSGGMETQY
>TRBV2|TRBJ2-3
AGALAPRGGPSTDTQY
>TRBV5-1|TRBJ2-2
ASSVTSASTNTGELF
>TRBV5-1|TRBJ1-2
ASSYYSGGAGGYT
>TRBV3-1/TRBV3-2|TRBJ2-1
ASSQVLAGRNGYNEQF
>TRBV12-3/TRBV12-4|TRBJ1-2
ASSTTGPYGYT
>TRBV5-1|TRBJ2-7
ASSLEEGMAYEQY
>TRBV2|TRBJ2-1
ASSQDRYNEQF